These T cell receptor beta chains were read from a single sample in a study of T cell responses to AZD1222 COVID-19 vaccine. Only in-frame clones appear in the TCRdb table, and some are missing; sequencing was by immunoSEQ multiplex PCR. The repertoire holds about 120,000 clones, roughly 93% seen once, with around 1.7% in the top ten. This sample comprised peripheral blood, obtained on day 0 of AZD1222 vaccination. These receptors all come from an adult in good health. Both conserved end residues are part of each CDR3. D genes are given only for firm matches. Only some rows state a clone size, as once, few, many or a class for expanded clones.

DNA: TGCAGCGTTGGGGAACAGAGAGATACGCAGTATTTT
CDR3: CSVGEQRDTQYF
V: TRBV29-1
J: TRBJ2-3
length: 12
D: .
size: .

DNA: TGTGCCAGCAGCCTGGCAGCCCAGGACTATGGCTACACCTTC
CDR3: CASSLAAQDYGYTF
V: TRBV3-1/TRBV3-2
J: TRBJ1-2
length: 14
D: .
size: .

DNA: TGTGCCAGCAGCGGCGGACAGGGTTGGATAGGAAACACCATATATTTT
CDR3: CASSGGQGWIGNTIYF
V: TRBV9
J: TRBJ1-3
length: 16
D: TRBD1
size: .

DNA: TGTGCCACTAAACCCCAGGGCCGGGCGGACGAGCAGTTCTTC
CDR3: CATKPQGRADEQFF
V: TRBV6-5
J: TRBJ2-1
length: 14
D: .
size: .

DNA: TGTGCCAGCAGTTTCCCCGGGCCCCCCATTCGAGCTTTCTTT
CDR3: CASSFPGPPIRAFF
V: TRBV6-2/TRBV6-3
J: TRBJ1-1
length: 14
D: .
size: once

DNA: TGTGCCAGCAGCCAAGTGGGGGGCCCTAACACCGGGGAGCTGTTTTTT
CDR3: CASSQVGGPNTGELFF
V: TRBV14
J: TRBJ2-2
length: 16
D: .
size: once

DNA: TGTGCCATCAGCGAACTAAGGGCAGGGTCACCCCTCCACTTT
CDR3: CAISELRAGSPLHF
V: TRBV10-3
J: TRBJ1-6
length: 14
D: .
size: .

DNA: TGTGCCAGCAGCCCCGGACAGGGGCACTATGGCTACACCTTC
CDR3: CASSPGQGHYGYTF
V: TRBV7-3
J: TRBJ1-2
length: 14
D: TRBD1
size: .

DNA: TGTGCCAGCAGTTACGGATTTGACACAACGGCCAACACCATATATTTT
CDR3: CASSYGFDTTANTIYF
V: TRBV6-5
J: TRBJ1-3
length: 16
D: .
size: .

DNA: TGTGCCAGTAGTTTCCAGGGGGCCGCGAACACCATATATTTT
CDR3: CASSFQGAANTIYF
V: TRBV19
J: TRBJ1-3
length: 14
D: TRBD1
size: .

DNA: TGCGCCAGCAGTGAGTCGGTGTTCGTAGGGGCAACCTCACCCCTCCACTTT
CDR3: CASSESVFVGATSPLHF
V: TRBV10-2
J: TRBJ1-6
length: 17
D: .
size: .

DNA: TGTGCCAGCAGTGAAAACGGCCGGCGCACTGAAGCTTTCTTT
CDR3: CASSENGRRTEAFF
V: TRBV6-4
J: TRBJ1-1
length: 14
D: .
size: .

DNA: TGTGCCTGGAGGGACTGGGGGGCGGGGAACACTGAAGCTTTCTTT
CDR3: CAWRDWGAGNTEAFF
V: TRBV30
J: TRBJ1-1
length: 15
D: .
size: .

DNA: TGTGCCAGCCAGTCGGGTTCTGCTGAAGCTTTCTTT
CDR3: CASQSGSAEAFF
V: TRBV13
J: TRBJ1-1
length: 12
D: .
size: .

DNA: TGTGCCAGCAGCGCGGCGGGACGGAGCTCTGGAAACACCATATATTTT
CDR3: CASSAAGRSSGNTIYF
V: TRBV5-8
J: TRBJ1-3
length: 16
D: .
size: .

DNA: TGTGCCAGCAGCCCGGACAGAGTCACTGAAGCTTTCTTT
CDR3: CASSPDRVTEAFF
V: TRBV16
J: TRBJ1-1
length: 13
D: .
size: .

DNA: TGCGCCAGCAGCCAAGACAGGGGGGTTAGCAATCAGCCCCAGCATTTT
CDR3: CASSQDRGVSNQPQHF
V: TRBV5-1
J: TRBJ1-5
length: 16
D: TRBD1
size: .

DNA: TGTGCCAGCAGCCAACCCCATAACACTGAAGCTTTCTTT
CDR3: CASSQPHNTEAFF
V: TRBV14
J: TRBJ1-1
length: 13
D: .
size: .

DNA: TGTGCCAGCAGTTGGCAGGGAGGCGCCAATGGACAGCCCCAGCATTTT
CDR3: CASSWQGGANGQPQHF
V: TRBV6-2/TRBV6-3
J: TRBJ1-5
length: 16
D: .
size: .

DNA: TGTGCCAGTAGTATGAGGGGGACAGAAGAGACCCAGTACTTC
CDR3: CASSMRGTEETQYF
V: TRBV19
J: TRBJ2-5
length: 14
D: TRBD1
size: .

DNA: TGTGCCAGCTCACCAAAAAATGTAGAGACAGCAGCCGGCTACACCTTC
CDR3: CASSPKNVETAAGYTF
V: TRBV18
J: TRBJ1-2
length: 16
D: .
size: .

DNA: TGTGCCATCAGTGAACTGGGACAGCGAACCTTACGGGAGCAGTACTTC
CDR3: CAISELGQRTLREQYF
V: TRBV10-3
J: TRBJ2-7
length: 16
D: TRBD1
size: .

DNA: TGTGCCAGCAGCCATTCGAACACCGGGGAGCTGTTTTTT
CDR3: CASSHSNTGELFF
V: TRBV6-2/TRBV6-3
J: TRBJ2-2
length: 13
D: .
size: .

DNA: TGTGCCAGCAGCCAAGGGGGCTTGGGCACTGAAGCTTTCTTT
CDR3: CASSQGGLGTEAFF
V: TRBV3-1/TRBV3-2
J: TRBJ1-1
length: 14
D: .
size: .

DNA: TGTGCCACCAGCCTAGCGGCTCGTTCACCCCTCCACTTT
CDR3: CATSLAARSPLHF
V: TRBV15
J: TRBJ1-6
length: 13
D: .
size: .

DNA: TGTGCCAGCAGCCAATGGGGACAAGATAACGAAGCTTTCTTT
CDR3: CASSQWGQDNEAFF
V: TRBV3-1/TRBV3-2
J: TRBJ1-1
length: 14
D: .
size: .

DNA: TGTGCCAGCAGCTCACGACAGGGGGCGTATACCGGGGAGCTGTTTTTT
CDR3: CASSSRQGAYTGELFF
V: TRBV7-2
J: TRBJ2-2
length: 16
D: TRBD1
size: .

DNA: TGTGCCAGCAGTGAGTTTGTATCCGGAGATACGCAGTATTTT
CDR3: CASSEFVSGDTQYF
V: TRBV2
J: TRBJ2-3
length: 14
D: .
size: once

DNA: TGCAGTGCTAGTGGGACAGGGGGACACACAGATACGCAGTATTTT
CDR3: CSASGTGGHTDTQYF
V: TRBV20-1
J: TRBJ2-3
length: 15
D: TRBD1
size: once

DNA: TGCAGCGTTGAAGAGACAGGGAACACTGAAGCTTTCTTT
CDR3: CSVEETGNTEAFF
V: TRBV29-1
J: TRBJ1-1
length: 13
D: .
size: .

DNA: TGTGCCAGCAAACTAGCGGGGAGCAATGAGCAGTTCTTC
CDR3: CASKLAGSNEQFF
V: TRBV2
J: TRBJ2-1
length: 13
D: TRBD2
size: .

DNA: TGTGCCAGCAGCCTTGACGGTTACCAAGAGACCCAGTACTTC
CDR3: CASSLDGYQETQYF
V: TRBV2
J: TRBJ2-5
length: 14
D: .
size: .

DNA: TGTGCCAGCGCGTCCTCACCGAGCGTGAAGACCCAGTACTTC
CDR3: CASASSPSVKTQYF
V: TRBV11-2
J: TRBJ2-5
length: 14
D: .
size: once

DNA: TGTGCCTGGAGTGTACTGGGGCAGGGGGCGGAGAAACTGTTTTTT
CDR3: CAWSVLGQGAEKLFF
V: TRBV30
J: TRBJ1-4
length: 15
D: TRBD1
size: .

DNA: TGTGCCAGCAAGTTTGGACCCCTGGATCCGGGACAGCTGTTAATCACCCAGTACATTCAGTACTTC
CDR3: CASKFGPLDPGQLLITQYIQYF
V: TRBV27
J: TRBJ2-4
length: 22
D: TRBD1
size: .

DNA: TGTGCCAGCAGCTTAACAGGGTTTTCTGGAAACACCATATATTTT
CDR3: CASSLTGFSGNTIYF
V: TRBV7-2
J: TRBJ1-3
length: 15
D: .
size: .

DNA: TGTGCCAGTAGTTCTCGCGTGGGTGCGGCCTTC
CDR3: CASSSRVGAAF
V: TRBV19
J: TRBJ1-2
length: 11
D: .
size: .

DNA: TGTGCCAGCAGTGAATGGGGTACGGGGCAGCCCCAGCATTTT
CDR3: CASSEWGTGQPQHF
V: TRBV2
J: TRBJ1-5
length: 14
D: .
size: .

DNA: TGTGCCAGCAGTTTCACAGGGGGGCCCGGGGAGCTGTTTTTT
CDR3: CASSFTGGPGELFF
V: TRBV27
J: TRBJ2-2
length: 14
D: TRBD1
size: .

DNA: TGTGCCAGCAGCCCCCGGGGAGACAGCTCTGGAAACACCATATATTTT
CDR3: CASSPRGDSSGNTIYF
V: TRBV9
J: TRBJ1-3
length: 16
D: .
size: once

DNA: TGTGCCAGCAGCCAAGGGACTAGCAGGGAGACCCAGTACTTC
CDR3: CASSQGTSRETQYF
V: TRBV7-9
J: TRBJ2-5
length: 14
D: TRBD2
size: .

DNA: TGTGCCAGCAGTTGGGACATAGGGGTTGAGCAGTTCTTC
CDR3: CASSWDIGVEQFF
V: TRBV27
J: TRBJ2-1
length: 13
D: .
size: .

DNA: TGCGCCAGCAGCTTGGAACAGGGTGCGGCCTATGGCTACACCTTC
CDR3: CASSLEQGAAYGYTF
V: TRBV5-1
J: TRBJ1-2
length: 15
D: .
size: .

DNA: TGTGCCAGCAGCCCCCGGACAGGGGCTGGAAACACCATATATTTT
CDR3: CASSPRTGAGNTIYF
V: TRBV7-9
J: TRBJ1-3
length: 15
D: TRBD1
size: .

DNA: TGTGCCACCAGTGAGGCGACAGGGATCACCGGGGAGCTGTTTTTT
CDR3: CATSEATGITGELFF
V: TRBV24-1
J: TRBJ2-2
length: 15
D: TRBD1
size: .

DNA: TGTGCCAGCAGTTACTCGGGACAGGGCTTCGGCTACACCTTC
CDR3: CASSYSGQGFGYTF
V: TRBV6-5
J: TRBJ1-2
length: 14
D: TRBD1
size: .

DNA: TGTGCCAGCAGCACGGGACCGCCCCGATTGGCTGAAGCTTTCTTT
CDR3: CASSTGPPRLAEAFF
V: TRBV5-6
J: TRBJ1-1
length: 15
D: .
size: .

DNA: TGTGCCAGTACCCCCCGCGGGGGCCCTTTTGCTAACTATGGCTACACCTTC
CDR3: CASTPRGGPFANYGYTF
V: TRBV19
J: TRBJ1-2
length: 17
D: .
size: .

DNA: TGCAGCGTCCGGGACAGTTCAGCCTATGGCTACACCTTC
CDR3: CSVRDSSAYGYTF
V: TRBV29-1
J: TRBJ1-2
length: 13
D: TRBD1
size: .

DNA: TGTGCCAGCAGCAGGACAGGGGTTAGCACAGATACGCAGTATTTT
CDR3: CASSRTGVSTDTQYF
V: TRBV7-2
J: TRBJ2-3
length: 15
D: TRBD1
size: .

DNA: TGTGCCAGTAGTATAGACGGACAGGGTGAACGTCAGCCCCAGCATTTT
CDR3: CASSIDGQGERQPQHF
V: TRBV19
J: TRBJ1-5
length: 16
D: TRBD1
size: once